The 23 T cell receptor beta chains given below trace back to one sample, sequenced in a study of T cells in localized non-small cell lung cancer. The repertoire was sequenced with immunoSEQ multiplex PCR; TCRdb's copy has only in-frame clones and lacks some. This repertoire shows tens of thousands of clones, about 88% found once; its top ten account for 10% to 15%. The sample was peripheral blood, taken before any cancer treatment. The receptors originated from a female donor of 60 years or more with stage III squamous cell lung carcinoma.

The genes are TRBV13 and TRBJ1-2; 8 nucleotides match TRBD1. With V trimmed by 7 bases and J by 7 bases, 17 bases remained unmatched. The germline V gene encodes CDR1 PRHDT and CDR2 FYEKMQ (reference sequence). The CDR3 runs to 16 residues. The CDR3 sequence is CASKRGGTGPSRGYTF. The CDR3 DNA reads TGTGCCAGCAAACGGGGTGGGACAGGCCCGAGTCGTGGCTACACCTTC.

The chain uses TRBV10-1 and TRBJ2-2; TRBD1 matches 10 bases. Germline assignment: CDR1 WNHNN and CDR2 SYGVQD (reference sequence). The CDR3 loop spans 15 amino acids. V shed 6 bases, J shed 6 bases, and the junction held 7 bases outside the gene matches. CDR3 DNA sequence: TGCGCCAGCAGCGATACCGGGACAGGGGCCGGGGAGCTGTTTTTT. Amino acid sequence: CASSDTGTGAGELFF.

This clone has only a few counts. The genes are TRBV11-2 and TRBJ2-2; D is perhaps TRBD1 (5 bases). V lost 3 bases to trimming and J lost 6 bases, with 11 bases between them. Per the germline V gene, CDR1 is SGHAT and CDR2 is FQNNGV. This CDR3 region has 14 residues. The CDR3, as DNA: TGTGCCAGCAGCTTGGGCGTGGGGCCCGGGGAGCTGTTTTTT. It specifies CASSLGVGPGELFF.

V usage is TRBV18 and J usage is TRBJ1-3; a possible D gene is TRBD1 (5 bases). The length of the CDR3 is 17 residues. Trimming shortened V by 1 base and J by 0 bases, and 13 bases separated the two germline ends. CDR1 is KGHSH, CDR2 LQKENI, per germline. The CDR3 bases are TGTGCCAGCTCACCACTTTCCCGGCAGGGCTCTGGAAACACCATATATTTT. Amino acid sequence: CASSPLSRQGSGNTIYF.

The gene calls are TRBV5-4 and TRBJ1-1; unclear D gene. The germline V and J ends were trimmed by 0 bases and 0 bases, with 9 bases remaining between them. The V gene's germline CDR1 is SGHNT and CDR2 YYREEE (reference sequence). This CDR3 contains 15 residues. CDR3 amino acids: CASSLGAAMNTEAFF. CDR3 sequence (DNA): TGTGCCAGCAGCTTGGGCGCAGCTATGAACACTGAAGCTTTCTTT.

The chain employs TRBV10-3 and TRBJ1-1; 9 bases match TRBD1. The CDR3 sequence is 16 residues long. The ends lost 3 bases at V and 1 base at J; junction bases unmatched: 6. The germline V gene encodes CDR1 ENHRY and CDR2 SYGVKD. CDR3 coding DNA: TGTGCCATCAGTGAAGGGCAGACAGGGGGGAACACTGAAGCTTTCTTT. Its protein product is CAISEGQTGGNTEAFF.

The rearrangement joins TRBV7-9 to TRBJ1-2; D not certain. There are 14 residues in the CDR3. Germline loops: CDR1 SEHNR, CDR2 FQNEAQ (reference sequence). The ends were cut back, 2 bases at V and 3 bases at J, with 10 bases in the middle. The CDR3 DNA reads as TGTGCCAGCAGCTTACTCTCTGGGTACTATGGCTACACCTTC. It translates to CASSLLSGYYGYTF.

The chain links TRBV29-1 to TRBJ1-1; D is unresolved. The CDR3 sequence is 11 residues long. The V end lost 4 bases, the J end lost 10 bases, and 13 bases lay between the germline ends. CDR1 is SQVTM, CDR2 ANQGSEA, per germline. Written as DNA, the CDR3 is TGCAGCGTTGGGGGTGAAGGAGGAGCTTTCTTT. It encodes CSVGGEGGAFF.

The chain uses TRBV4-2 and TRBJ1-1, with D hard to call. CDR1 is LGHNA, CDR2 YNFKEQ, per germline. V was shortened by 1 base and J by 0 bases, with 9 bases between the two germline ends. This CDR3 region has 15 residues. Here the CDR3 reads CASSQGSTMNTEAFF. In nucleotides, the CDR3 is TGTGCCAGCAGCCAAGGCAGTACAATGAACACTGAAGCTTTCTTT.

The V gene is TRBV29-1, the J gene TRBJ2-3; D perhaps matches TRBD2 (6 bases). The CDR3 spans 13 residues. CDR1 and CDR2 (germline): SQVTM, ANQGSEA. V was trimmed by 4 bases and J by 6 bases, leaving 14 bases between them. The CDR3 nucleotides read TGCAGCGTTGCGGGACTCGCAGGCGATACGCAGTATTTT. As protein: CSVAGLAGDTQYF.

This clone was detected once. The rearrangement uses TRBV27 and TRBJ2-2; TRBD1 might be the D (5 bases). V dropped 3 bases and J dropped 6 bases, with 11 bases sitting between them. The CDR3 has 14 residues. Germline values: CDR1 MNHEY, CDR2 SMNVEV (reference sequence). The CDR3 nucleotides are TGTGCCAGCAGTTTGGAAAGGGGCCCCGGGGAGCTGTTTTTT. It codes for CASSLERGPGELFF.

The J gene is TRBJ1-2, the V gene TRBV19; 9 bases are shared with TRBD1. The length of the CDR3 is 14 residues. The germline gives CDR1 LNHDA, CDR2 SQIVND (reference sequence). The V gene end was trimmed by 10 bases and the J gene end by 4 bases; junction bases not matched to a gene: 10. This CDR3 reads CATRQGVGGYGYTF. The CDR3 DNA reads TGTGCCACCCGACAGGGGGTAGGTGGCTATGGCTACACCTTC.

This chain joins TRBV7-2 and TRBJ2-3; D remains ambiguous. Germline loops: CDR1 SGHTA, CDR2 FQGNSA. Trimming removed 5 bases at V and 0 bases at J, with 21 bases between. This CDR3 region has 18 residues. Here the CDR3 reads CASSPALDLIFSTDTQYF. DNA for the CDR3: TGTGCCAGCAGCCCAGCCCTGGACCTAATTTTTAGCACAGATACGCAGTATTTT.

V usage is TRBV5-8 and J usage is TRBJ1-3; D is unclear. Trimming took off 4 bases at V and 0 bases at J, with 11 bases between the two ends. CDR1 and CDR2 from the germline V gene are SGHTS and YDEGEE. CDR3 size: 15 residues. The CDR3 region is CASSLDRYSGNTIYF. The CDR3 nucleotides are TGTGCCAGCAGCCTCGACCGATACTCTGGAAACACCATATATTTT.

The chain uses TRBV2 and TRBJ2-1; 7 bases line up with TRBD2. After removal of 1 base from V and 0 bases from J, the junction contained 6 bases not matched to a gene. CDR1 is SNHLY, CDR2 FYNNEI, per germline. CDR3 size: 17 residues. The CDR3 reads CASSEVPTSVSYNEQFF. CDR3 nucleotides: TGTGCCAGCAGTGAAGTCCCCACTAGCGTCTCCTACAATGAGCAGTTCTTC.

The V gene is TRBV5-4, the J gene TRBJ2-1; D perhaps matches TRBD2 (6 bases). The CDR3 covers 14 residues. In germline, CDR1 is SGHNT, CDR2 YYREEE (reference sequence). The V end was cut by 2 bases, the J end by 6 bases, with 12 bases between. CDR3 nucleotides: TGTGCCAGCAGCTTCCCTCGGGACTCCAATGAGCAGTTCTTC. This gives the protein CASSFPRDSNEQFF.

This chain's CDR3 is CASRPMRDSGNTIYF. In nucleotides, the CDR3 is TGTGCCAGCAGACCGATGAGGGACTCTGGAAACACCATATATTTT. The rearrangement uses TRBV6-5 and TRBJ1-3; D is undetermined. Trimming stripped 6 bases from V and 0 bases from J, with 12 bases between. This CDR3 region has 15 residues. Germline CDR1 and CDR2: MNHEY and SVGAGI.

This clone was seen only a few times. V usage is TRBV18 and J usage is TRBJ2-1; D is unresolved. Germline V lookup: CDR1 KGHSH, CDR2 LQKENI. With 2 bases removed from V and 2 bases from J, the gap between germline ends came to 13 bases. The length of the CDR3 is 16 residues. The CDR3 DNA is TGTGCCAGCTCACCATCTCACAGCGATACCTACAATGAGCAGTTCTTC. Translated: CASSPSHSDTYNEQFF.

This chain joins TRBV28 and TRBJ1-2; TRBD1 matches at 7 bases. The CDR3 is 16 amino acids. With 4 bases clipped from V and 8 bases from J, the junction kept 16 bases outside the gene matches. The V gene's germline CDR1 is MDHEN and CDR2 SYDVKM. Here the CDR3 reads CASSSPGTEVGAGYTF. The CDR3 bases are TGTGCCAGCAGTTCCCCCGGGACAGAGGTGGGTGCGGGCTACACCTTC.

The chain is built from TRBV10-1 and TRBJ1-1; D may be TRBD1 (5 bases). From germline, CDR1 is WNHNN and CDR2 SYGVQD (reference sequence). Trimming removed 6 bases at V and 3 bases at J, with 11 bases between. The CDR3 runs to 13 residues. The CDR3 bases are TGCGCCAGCAGACTCGCGGGGGACACTGAAGCTTTCTTT. It encodes CASRLAGDTEAFF.

A single count supports this clone. J is TRBJ1-2 and V is TRBV18; perhaps TRBD1 as D (6 bases). Trimming cost V 2 bases and J 2 bases, with 12 bases left between them. Germline CDR1 KGHSH, CDR2 LQKENI. The CDR3 extends over 15 amino acids. The CDR3 is CASSPAATGNYGYTF. As DNA, the CDR3 is TGTGCCAGCTCACCAGCCGCCACAGGGAACTATGGCTACACCTTC.

For the CDR3, the DNA is TGCGCCAGCAGCCATACGACTAGCGGGGACCTCACAGATACGCAGTATTTT. Its protein product is CASSHTTSGDLTDTQYF. The J gene is TRBJ2-3, the V gene TRBV4-3; 11 nucleotides agree with TRBD2. Per germline, CDR1 LGHNA and CDR2 YSLEER. The CDR3 has 17 residues. V shed 3 bases and J 2 bases; nucleotides not matched to a gene: 7.

This clone has a single count. The chain carries TRBV28 and TRBJ1-2, with TRBD1 matching over 12 bases. Germline CDR1 MDHEN, CDR2 SYDVKM. The length of the CDR3 is 15 residues. V shed 5 bases and J 5 bases; nucleotides not matched to a gene: 6. The CDR3 loop reads CASSPPGQGAYGYTF. CDR3 coding DNA: TGTGCCAGCAGTCCCCCGGGACAGGGGGCATATGGCTACACCTTC.